Presented here are 20 T cell receptor beta chains from one specimen sequenced in a study of shared clonotypes between healthy human individuals. Selected positively for CCR7 and CD45RO-negative, naive CD8 cells excluded terminally differentiated effector memory CD45RA+ cells. The method was immunoSEQ multiplex PCR; TCRdb's version includes in-frame clones alone and lacks a portion of them. The sample consists of 2 million to 2.5 million clones, approximately 95% of them appearing once. The sample taken for sequencing was naive CD8+ T cells sorted from blood. The receptor set was obtained from a man in his late teens or twenties in good health.

The chain has TRBV7-9 and TRBJ2-2; 7 bases are a match to TRBD1. This CDR3 contains 17 residues. With 1 base clipped from V and 4 bases from J, the junction kept 9 bases outside the gene matches. Germline CDR1 reads SEHNR; CDR2 reads FQNEAQ (reference sequence). Written as DNA, the CDR3 is TGTGCCAGCAGCTTAGGGACTGACAGGGCGGGCACCGGGGAGCTGTTTTTT. Amino acid sequence: CASSLGTDRAGTGELFF. Looking up the rest from reference TRBV7-9 and TRBJ2-2 gives the full variable domain: DTGVSQNPRHKITKRGQNVTFRCDPISEHNRLYWYRQTLGQGPEFLTYFQNEAQLEKSRLLSDRFSAERPKGSFSTLEIQRTEQGDSAMYLCASSLGTDRAGTGELFFGEGSRLTVL.

The chain is built from TRBV4-1 and TRBJ1-6; D is unresolved. The CDR3 is made up of 17 amino acids. Germline V gives CDR1 MGHRA, CDR2 YSYEKL. V was cut by 0 bases and J by 0 bases, with 9 bases left in between. CDR3 DNA sequence: TGCGCCAGCAGCCAAGATGGGCTTAGCTCCTATAATTCACCCCTCCACTTT. Its protein is CASSQDGLSSYNSPLHF.

The chain employs TRBV4-1 and TRBJ2-2; no definite D call. The CDR3 sequence is 18 residues long. Germline lookup yields CDR1 MGHRA and CDR2 YSYEKL. V dropped 0 bases and J dropped 4 bases, with 18 bases sitting between them. The CDR3, as DNA: TGCGCCAGCAGCCAAGAAATAGCTGGGGTAATCGGCACCGGGGAGCTGTTTTTT. This translates into CASSQEIAGVIGTGELFF.

The chain employs TRBV27 and TRBJ1-5, with D perhaps TRBD1 (5 bases). Germline values: CDR1 MNHEY, CDR2 SMNVEV (reference sequence). The CDR3 contains 15 residues. V gave up 5 bases and J gave up 4 bases, with 15 bases separating them. The CDR3 spells CASSAGTRGNQPQHF. In nucleotides, the CDR3 is TGTGCCAGCAGTGCCGGGACTCGAGGAAATCAGCCCCAGCATTTT.

The chain links TRBV10-3 to TRBJ2-6; no clear D gene. V was cut by 3 bases and J by 0 bases, with 12 bases left in between. Per the germline V gene, CDR1 is ENHRY and CDR2 is SYGVKD. CDR3 length equals 17 residues. The CDR3 sequence is CAISDISLHSGANVLTF. The DNA of the CDR3 is TGTGCCATCAGTGACATTAGCCTACACTCTGGGGCCAACGTCCTGACTTTC.

The chain combines TRBV7-9 with TRBJ2-3, with D possibly TRBD1 on 5 matching bases. The CDR3 covers 15 residues. Germline loops: CDR1 SEHNR, CDR2 FQNEAQ (reference sequence). V was cut by 3 bases and J by 2 bases, with 12 bases left in between. The CDR3 loop reads CASSFREFLTDTQYF. In nucleotides, the CDR3 is TGTGCCAGCAGCTTCAGGGAATTTCTCACAGATACGCAGTATTTT.

The chain is built from TRBV11-2 and TRBJ2-7; possibly TRBD1 for D (6 bases). V lost 0 bases and J lost 0, with 15 bases in between. Per the germline V gene, CDR1 is SGHAT and CDR2 is FQNNGV. The CDR3 spans 17 residues. The CDR3 loop reads CASSLDRGTVGSYEQYF. The CDR3 DNA reads as TGTGCCAGCAGCTTAGATAGGGGGACCGTGGGCTCCTACGAGCAGTACTTC.

This sequence joins TRBV7-6 and TRBJ2-7; 7 nucleotides match TRBD2. V dropped 5 bases and J dropped 5; count of bases not matched to a gene: 6. The CDR3 totals 13 residues. Germline V CDR1 and CDR2: SGHVS, FNYEAQ. In DNA form, the CDR3 reads TGTGCCAGCAGCCTTGGGGGGGACCACGAGCAGTACTTC. It yields the protein CASSLGGDHEQYF. Full variable domain (missing parts from reference TRBV7-6 and TRBJ2-7): GAGVSQSPRYKVTKRGQDVALRCDPISGHVSLYWYRQALGQGPEFLTYFNYEAQQDKSGLPNDRFSAERPEGSISTLTIQRTEQRDSAMYRCASSLGGDHEQYFGPGTRLTVT.

In regard to this clone: Other DNA sequences of this sample code for an identical CDR3. The chain combines TRBV27 with TRBJ1-5; D gene uncertain. Germline V lookup: CDR1 MNHEY, CDR2 SMNVEV (reference sequence). This CDR3 region has 14 residues. V dropped 2 bases and J dropped 3 bases, with 8 bases sitting between them. The CDR3 DNA follows: TGTGCCAGCAGTTTACGGCAAGCCAATCAGCCCCAGCATTTT. It is translated as CASSLRQANQPQHF.

This chain uses TRBV6-5 with TRBJ2-1; D gene unclear. This CDR3 has 13 amino acids. Per the germline V gene, CDR1 is MNHEY and CDR2 is SVGAGI. The V end lost 0 bases, the J end lost 10 bases, and 10 bases lay between the germline ends. The CDR3 loop reads CASSYSSYMEQFF. CDR3 bases: TGTGCCAGCAGTTACTCGAGCTATATGGAGCAGTTCTTC.

V and J are TRBV9 and TRBJ1-1; weak D call: TRBD1 (6 bases). V was shortened by 0 bases and J by 7 bases, with 16 bases between the two germline ends. Germline CDR1 and CDR2: SGDLS and YYNGEE. The CDR3 has 15 amino acids. CDR3 sequence: CASSVEVGGRDEAFF. The CDR3 DNA sequence: TGTGCCAGCAGCGTAGAAGTCGGGGGCCGAGATGAAGCTTTCTTT.

The rearrangement uses TRBV29-1 and TRBJ2-5; D uncertain. The assigned J gene may be wrong: the sequence end matches TRBJ2-7 better. The CDR3 covers 13 residues. The germline CDR1 and CDR2 sequences are SQVTM and ANQGSEA. This chain's CDR3 is CSVEILNSYEQYF. The CDR3 coding sequence is TGCAGCGTCGAAATCCTGAATTCCTACGAGCAGTACTTC.

This sequence joins TRBV6-6 and TRBJ2-7, with 11 bases that match TRBD1. This CDR3 is built from 14 residues. Germline V gene lookup returns CDR1 MNHNY and CDR2 SVGAGI (reference sequence). V shed 0 bases and J 6 bases; nucleotides not matched to a gene: 1. The CDR3: CASSYSGQGGEQYF. The CDR3 region has the DNA TGTGCCAGCAGTTACTCGGGACAGGGGGGCGAGCAGTACTTC.

The chain couples TRBV28 to TRBJ2-7; D is unclear. Trimming cost V 2 bases and J 6 bases, with 8 bases left between them. Germline V gives CDR1 MDHEN, CDR2 SYDVKM. The CDR3 length is 12 residues. CDR3 nucleotides: TGTGCCAGCAGTTTAGATTCTAGCGAGCAGTACTTC. Its translation: CASSLDSSEQYF.

This chain connects TRBV7-9 to TRBJ1-1; 7 bases line up with TRBD1. The ends lost 5 bases at V and 1 base at J; junction bases unmatched: 10. The CDR3 loop spans 16 amino acids. Germline assignment: CDR1 SEHNR and CDR2 FQNEAQ (reference sequence). CDR3 protein: CASSKGAGYENTEAFF. The CDR3 DNA sequence: TGTGCCAGCAGCAAGGGGGCAGGGTATGAGAACACTGAAGCTTTCTTT. The full variable domain, with the rest looked up from reference TRBV7-9 and TRBJ1-1, is DTGVSQNPRHKITKRGQNVTFRCDPISEHNRLYWYRQTLGQGPEFLTYFQNEAQLEKSRLLSDRFSAERPKGSFSTLEIQRTEQGDSAMYLCASSKGAGYENTEAFFGQGTRLTVV.

Regarding this clone: Other DNA sequences in this specimen translate into the identical CDR3. The DNA for the CDR3 is TGTGCCAGCAGTTTAAGCGCAGGGGCTACCTACGAGCAGTACTTC. As protein: CASSLSAGATYEQYF. The rearrangement joins TRBV27 to TRBJ2-7; D may be TRBD1 (6 bases). Germline CDR1 and CDR2: MNHEY and SMNVEV (reference sequence). The CDR3 extends over 15 amino acids. Trimming shortened V by 2 bases and J by 2 bases, and 13 bases separated the two germline ends.

The rearrangement links TRBV7-8 to TRBJ2-1; D call uncertain. CDR1 is SGHVS and CDR2 is FQNEAQ in the germline V gene. Trimming cost V 1 base and J 4 bases, with 2 bases left between them. The CDR3 runs 12 residues. DNA of the CDR3: TGTGCCAGCAGCTTAGTGTACAATGAGCAGTTCTTC. Its translation: CASSLVYNEQFF.

J is TRBJ2-7 and V is TRBV28, with 9 bases that match TRBD1. This CDR3 contains 15 residues. The V gene end was trimmed by 2 bases and the J gene end by 2 bases; junction bases not matched to a gene: 4. Germline-derived CDR1 and CDR2 are MDHEN and SYDVKM. CDR3 in DNA: TGTGCCAGCAGTTTAGGGACAGGGTCCCCCTACGAGCAGTACTTC. This translates into CASSLGTGSPYEQYF.

The chain links TRBV11-2 to TRBJ2-1; 15 nucleotides align to TRBD2. Germline V gene data show CDR1 as SGHAT and CDR2 as FQNNGV. This CDR3 spans 15 amino acids. With 1 base clipped from V and 15 bases from J, the junction kept 7 bases outside the gene matches. In DNA form, the CDR3 reads TGTGCCAGCAGCTTAGGGGGACTAGCGGGAGGCAGTAGGTTCTTC. It translates to CASSLGGLAGGSRFF.

V usage is TRBV5-1 and J usage is TRBJ1-3; TRBD1 is a possible D gene (5 bases). V was clipped by 2 bases and J by 0 bases, with 9 bases between them. Germline values: CDR1 SGHRS, CDR2 YFSETQ. This CDR3 has 15 residues. The CDR3 bases are TGCGCCAGCAGCTTCGGGGACGACTCTGGAAACACCATATATTTT. Translated: CASSFGDDSGNTIYF. The full variable domain, its missing parts supplied by reference TRBV5-1 and TRBJ1-3, is KAGVTQTPRYLIKTRGQQVTLSCSPISGHRSVSWYQQTPGQGLQFLFEYFSETQRNKGNFPGRFSGRQFSNSRSEMNVSTLELGDSALYLCASSFGDDSGNTIYFGEGSWLTVV.